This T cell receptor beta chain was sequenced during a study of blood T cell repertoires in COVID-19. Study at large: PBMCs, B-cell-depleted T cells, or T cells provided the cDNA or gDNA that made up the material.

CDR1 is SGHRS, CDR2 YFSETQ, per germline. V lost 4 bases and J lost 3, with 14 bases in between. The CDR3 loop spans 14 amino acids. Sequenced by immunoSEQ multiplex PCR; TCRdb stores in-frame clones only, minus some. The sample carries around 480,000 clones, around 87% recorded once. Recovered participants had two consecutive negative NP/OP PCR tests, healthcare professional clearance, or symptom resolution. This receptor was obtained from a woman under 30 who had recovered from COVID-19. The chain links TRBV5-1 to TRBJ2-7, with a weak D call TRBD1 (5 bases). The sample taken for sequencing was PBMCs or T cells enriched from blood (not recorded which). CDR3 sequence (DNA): TGCGCCAGCAGCCCATTAGGACACCTCTACGAGCAGTACTTC. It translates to CASSPLGHLYEQYF.